These T cell receptor beta chains were read from a single sample in a study of memory CD4+ T cells and cytomegalovirus serostatus. The table came from immunoSEQ multiplex PCR; TCRdb's copy has only in-frame clones and leaves some out. In the table there are approximately 41,000 clones, over 65% of which are singletons. What was sequenced was memory CD4+ T cells from blood. These receptors came from an adult in good health and CMV-seronegative. Both conserved end residues are part of each CDR3. Each record gives: J gene, clone size, V gene, D gene, CDR3 protein, CDR3 DNA. The D gene is left open where the match is weak. The size of a clone is reported for some rows only, either as once, few or many, or as a class for expanded clones.

TRBJ1-2,once,TRBV30,TRBD1,CAWSMGYRQGNGYTF,TGTGCCTGGAGTATGGGATACCGACAGGGCAATGGCTACACCTTC
TRBJ1-5,once,TRBV28,TRBD1,CASSSGTGGWQPQHF,TGTGCCAGCAGTTCCGGGACAGGGGGTTGGCAGCCCCAGCATTTT
TRBJ1-5,NA,TRBV19,TRBD1,CASSYLQGAGPYSNQPQHF,TGTGCCAGTAGCTACCTCCAGGGGGCTGGACCCTATAGCAATCAGCCCCAGCATTTT
TRBJ2-3,NA,TRBV11-3,NA,CASSYGLDTQYF,TGTGCCAGCAGCTACGGGCTAGATACGCAGTATTTT
TRBJ1-2,once,TRBV15,NA,CATSTPGGPEYSGYTF,TGTGCCACCAGCACCCCCGGGGGACCAGAGTATTCTGGCTACACCTTC
TRBJ2-2,once,TRBV7-2,NA,CASSLRGGRLNTGELFF,TGTGCCAGCAGCTTAAGAGGGGGTCGCTTGAACACCGGGGAGCTGTTTTTT
TRBJ1-5,NA,TRBV2,NA,CASRQGGNQPQHF,TGTGCCAGCAGGCAGGGAGGCAATCAGCCCCAGCATTTT
TRBJ2-7,NA,TRBV5-1,NA,CASSLDSPYQQYF,TGCGCCAGCAGCTTGGACAGTCCTTACCAGCAGTACTTC
TRBJ1-2,NA,TRBV11-2,NA,CASSPIRTGQSYGYTF,TGTGCCAGCAGCCCCATCCGAACTGGACAGAGCTATGGCTACACCTTC
TRBJ1-1,NA,TRBV28,NA,CASSLILLGTEAFF,TGTGCCAGCAGTTTGATATTACTGGGCACTGAAGCTTTCTTT
TRBJ2-3,NA,TRBV7-2,TRBD2,CAAQREAGDTQYF,TGTGCCGCCCAGCGGGAGGCAGGGGATACGCAGTATTTT
TRBJ2-1,NA,TRBV7-9,TRBD2,CASSQTLATGEFF,TGTGCCAGCAGCCAAACACTAGCGACGGGGGAGTTCTTC
TRBJ2-5,NA,TRBV10-3,NA,CAIRGDAKETQYF,TGTGCCATCAGAGGAGACGCCAAAGAGACCCAGTACTTC
TRBJ2-1,NA,TRBV5-4,NA,CASSMGASSSYNEQFF,TGTGCCAGCAGCATGGGGGCCTCCAGCTCCTACAATGAGCAGTTCTTC
TRBJ2-7,NA,TRBV7-2,NA,CASSFHPSYEQYF,TGTGCCAGCAGCTTTCACCCCTCCTACGAGCAGTACTTC
TRBJ2-1,NA,TRBV10-3,NA,CASLEGLSYNEQFF,TGTGCCTCCCTGGAGGGCCTCTCCTACAATGAGCAGTTCTTC
TRBJ2-7,once,TRBV10-2,NA,CASSESKGADEQYF,TGCGCCAGCAGTGAGTCGAAAGGAGCTGACGAGCAGTACTTC
TRBJ2-3,NA,TRBV7-7,TRBD2,CASSLGVAGGVADTQYF,TGTGCCAGCAGCTTAGGAGTAGCGGGAGGGGTTGCAGATACGCAGTATTTT
TRBJ2-7,NA,TRBV7-2,TRBD2,CASSLVGLAADEQYF,TGTGCCAGCAGCTTAGTTGGACTAGCGGCCGACGAGCAGTACTTC
TRBJ2-1,medium-sized,TRBV7-2,NA,CASSPEGGRADRQFF,TGTGCCAGCAGCCCCGAAGGGGGGAGGGCGGATCGGCAGTTCTTC
TRBJ1-5,NA,TRBV6-6,NA,CASSYPSNQPQHF,TGTGCCAGCAGTTACCCCAGCAATCAGCCCCAGCATTTT
TRBJ2-2,NA,TRBV18,TRBD1,CASSSRPTGGTGELFF,TGTGCCAGCTCATCCCGACCGACAGGGGGTACCGGGGAGCTGTTTTTT
TRBJ2-7,NA,TRBV6-6,TRBD1,CASSYLGDSYEQYF,TGTGCCAGCAGTTACCTAGGGGACAGCTACGAGCAGTACTTC
TRBJ2-7,NA,TRBV19,TRBD2,CASSIVTSGSYEQYF,TGTGCCAGTAGTATAGTGACTAGCGGATCCTACGAGCAGTACTTC
TRBJ2-7,few,TRBV2,NA,CATQTGPYYEQYF,TGTGCCACCCAGACCGGACCATACTACGAGCAGTACTTC
TRBJ2-5,NA,TRBV7-9,TRBD1,CASSQGALLVQETQYF,TGTGCCAGCAGCCAGGGGGCACTACTAGTGCAAGAGACCCAGTACTTC
TRBJ1-2,NA,TRBV9,TRBD1,CASRPTGWGGYTF,TGTGCCAGCAGACCGACAGGGTGGGGTGGCTACACCTTC
TRBJ1-3,NA,TRBV18,NA,CASSPLETASNTIYF,TGTGCCAGCTCACCACTAGAAACAGCCTCAAACACCATATATTTT
TRBJ2-2,NA,TRBV18,NA,CASSPANRVNTGELFF,TGTGCCAGCTCACCAGCCAACAGGGTTAACACCGGGGAGCTGTTTTTT
TRBJ1-1,once,TRBV6-5,NA,CASSYSLGGTEAFF,TGTGCCAGCAGTTACAGTTTAGGGGGGACTGAAGCTTTCTTT
TRBJ2-3,NA,TRBV9,NA,CASSARDLPSTDTQYF,TGTGCCAGCAGCGCCCGGGACCTACCTAGCACAGATACGCAGTATTTT
TRBJ2-3,NA,TRBV18,NA,CASSPPAVTDTQYF,TGTGCCAGCTCACCACCGGCAGTCACAGATACGCAGTATTTT
TRBJ2-2,few,TRBV5-1,NA,CASSFGEYGELFF,TGCGCCAGCAGCTTCGGGGAATACGGGGAGCTGTTTTTT
TRBJ2-2,few,TRBV28,NA,CASSLAARQTGELFF,TGTGCCAGCAGTTTAGCGGCAAGACAAACCGGGGAGCTGTTTTTT
TRBJ2-2,NA,TRBV4-3,NA,CASSLSLGQYTGELFF,TGCGCCAGCAGCCTGAGTCTGGGTCAATACACCGGGGAGCTGTTTTTT
TRBJ2-2,NA,TRBV5-1,TRBD2,CASSFAGDTGELFF,TGCGCCAGCAGCTTTGCGGGAGACACCGGGGAGCTGTTTTTT
TRBJ2-7,NA,TRBV19,TRBD2,CATKGLAGGGYEQYF,TGTGCCACCAAGGGGCTAGCGGGAGGGGGCTACGAGCAGTACTTC
TRBJ2-3,NA,TRBV7-2,TRBD2,CASSRGLAGRSNTDTQYF,TGTGCCAGCAGCCGAGGACTAGCGGGACGTTCCAACACAGATACGCAGTATTTT
TRBJ1-1,few,TRBV7-9,TRBD1,CALYRGAEAFF,TGTGCCCTTTACAGGGGTGCTGAAGCTTTCTTT
TRBJ1-3,NA,TRBV6-5,NA,CASSSLRRRNTIYF,TGTGCCAGCAGTTCCCTCAGAAGACGAAACACCATATATTTT
TRBJ2-3,NA,TRBV4-3,NA,CASSLRTAEDTQYF,TGCGCCAGCAGCTTAAGGACAGCCGAAGATACGCAGTATTTT
TRBJ2-2,once,TRBV5-1,NA,CASSLVERSDQTGELFF,TGCGCCAGCAGCTTGGTGGAGAGAAGCGACCAAACCGGGGAGCTGTTTTTT
TRBJ2-5,NA,TRBV2,NA,CASSRGRDETQYF,TGTGCCAGCAGTCGGGGACGGGACGAGACCCAGTACTTC
TRBJ2-5,NA,TRBV28,NA,CASTSEGAGPGETQYF,TGTGCCAGCACCAGCGAGGGGGCGGGGCCGGGAGAGACCCAGTACTTC
TRBJ2-7,NA,TRBV5-4,TRBD2,CASSFRGSSYEQYF,TGTGCCAGCAGCTTCCGCGGGAGCTCCTACGAGCAGTACTTC
TRBJ1-1,NA,TRBV30,NA,CAWSGRRATEAFF,TGTGCCTGGAGTGGGCGGAGGGCCACTGAAGCTTTCTTT